This entry concerns a single T cell receptor beta chain. The data originate from a study of blood T cell repertoires in COVID-19. TCRdb's table, derived via immunoSEQ multiplex PCR, lists solely in-frame clones and lacks some. The sample lists over 35,000 clones, approximately 85% seen once, with around 33% in the top ten. Germline CDR1 reads SGDLS; CDR2 reads YYNGEE. The CDR3 has 12 residues. Trimming took 4 bases from V and 6 from J, leaving 7 bases between them. The rearrangement uses TRBV9 and TRBJ2-2; D not resolved. The receptor was isolated from a woman of 80 years or more with COVID-19, enrolled during active disease. Sequenced material: peripheral blood. The chain's CDR3 is CASSPLPGELFF. The CDR3 DNA follows: TGTGCCAGCAGCCCCCTCCCCGGGGAGCTGTTTTTT.